Each of the 5 T cell receptor beta chains below was sequenced from the same sample in a study of CD4+ T cells in melanoma. Some clones are missing from TCRdb's copy, which holds only in-frame ones; the method was immunoSEQ multiplex PCR. The sample has 13,000 or so clones; 68% are singletons. Sequenced sample: cells from a culture (not recorded whether cultured in vitro). These receptors all stem from a human donor with melanoma.

The V and J genes are TRBV7-9 and TRBJ1-2; D is ambiguous. The CDR3 loop spans 11 amino acids. Germline CDR1 and CDR2: SEHNR and FQNEAQ (reference sequence). Trimming removed 0 bases at V and 12 bases at J, with 8 bases between. CDR3 sequence: CASSLAGRNTF. CDR3 coding DNA: TGTGCCAGCAGCTTAGCGGGGAGGAACACCTTC.

V gene TRBV21-1 combines with J gene TRBJ2-5; the table's TRBD2 call for D was not verified on the DNA. TRBV21-1 has pseudogene status. The CDR3 totals 19 residues. The CDR3 loop is CASSKGERLAGVRKETQYF. The CDR3 DNA sequence: TGTGCCAGCAGCAAAGGGGAGAGATTAGCGGGGGTGCGAAAAGAGACCCAGTACTTC.

The CDR3 region has the DNA TGTGCCAGGGGCCGGACCTTCTCCCCTGAAAAACTGTTTTTT. Encoded protein: CARGRTFSPEKLFF. The gene calls are TRBV21-1 and TRBJ1-4. TRBV21-1 is a documented pseudogene. The CDR3 has 14 amino acids.

The chain recombines TRBV6-5 with TRBJ1-1; the match to TRBD1 covers 7 bases. Germline CDR1 and CDR2: MNHEY and SVGAGI. V was pared by 7 bases and J by 7 bases, with 6 bases of the junction left unmatched. The CDR3 spans 12 residues. DNA of the CDR3: TGTGCCAGCAAGCCTTGGGACAGTGAAGCTTTCTTT. Its translation is CASKPWDSEAFF.

This chain links TRBV2 with TRBJ2-3; 13 nucleotides agree with TRBD2. Germline CDR1 SNHLY, CDR2 FYNNEI. The CDR3 contains 16 residues. The V segment lost 6 bases and the J segment 2 bases; nucleotides outside the gene matches: 5. Here the CDR3 DNA reads TGTGCCAGCAGCCGGGGACTAGCGGGGTCCACAGATACGCAGTATTTT. Translated: CASSRGLAGSTDTQYF.